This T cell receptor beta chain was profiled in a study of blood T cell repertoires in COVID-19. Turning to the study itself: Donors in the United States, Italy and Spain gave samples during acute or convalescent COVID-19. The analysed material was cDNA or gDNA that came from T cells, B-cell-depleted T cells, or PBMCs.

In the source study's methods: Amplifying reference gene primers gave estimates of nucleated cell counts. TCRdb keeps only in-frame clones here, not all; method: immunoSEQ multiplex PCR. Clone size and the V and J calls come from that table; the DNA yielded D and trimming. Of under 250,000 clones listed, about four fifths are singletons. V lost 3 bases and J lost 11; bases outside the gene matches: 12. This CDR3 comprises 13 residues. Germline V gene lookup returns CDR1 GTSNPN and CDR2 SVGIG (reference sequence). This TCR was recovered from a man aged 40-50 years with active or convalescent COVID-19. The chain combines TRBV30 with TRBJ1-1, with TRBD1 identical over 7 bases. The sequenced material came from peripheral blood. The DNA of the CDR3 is TGTGCCTGGAGACAAGGGGGCAACTCTAGGGCTTTCTTT. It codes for CAWRQGGNSRAFF.